Included here is one T cell receptor beta chain sequence, with context. Its cognate antigen is unknown. The data derive from a study of pediatric ulcerative colitis. Whole-study results and caveats: Blood samples from a couple of patients yielded substantially fewer templates and were excluded from blood-rectal overlap analysis. Ulcerative colitis patients shared more blood-rectal clones than controls.

CDR1 is SNHLY, CDR2 FYNNEI, per germline. J gave up 4 bases and V 11 bases, and 11 bases lay outside the gene matches. The CDR3 is made up of 14 amino acids. Only in-frame clones appear in the TCRdb table, and some are missing; sequencing was by immunoSEQ multiplex PCR. Here the sample spans 35,000 or so clones, around 73% being singletons. The rectum was sampled with one to two pinch biopsies at colonoscopy. The diagnostic colonoscopy in ulcerative colitis patients preceded any immunosuppressive treatment. The V call is TRBV2, the J call TRBJ2-1, with 7 bases fitting TRBD2. Sample: gut tissue. The sequence was collected from a boy aged 5-17 years with moderate ulcerative colitis. CDR3: CARGGAESYNEQFF. CDR3 coding DNA: TGTGCCCGCGGGGGAGCGGAGAGTTACAATGAGCAGTTCTTC.